The 15 T cell receptor beta chains below come from one sample, sequenced in a study of blood T cell repertoires in COVID-19. Measured with immunoSEQ multiplex PCR; TCRdb has only the in-frame clones, and not every one. The table records about 310,000 clones, about nine tenths of them present only once. Specimen: peripheral blood. Every receptor here comes from a middle-aged man with active or convalescent COVID-19.

A remark on this clone: Within the sample, other DNA sequences also encode this same CDR3. This rearrangement joins TRBV7-9 to TRBJ1-4, with a weak D call TRBD1 (5 bases). Trimming left V 3 bases short and J 7 bases short, with 6 bases between. This CDR3 spans 12 amino acids. From germline, CDR1 is SEHNR and CDR2 FQNEAQ (reference sequence). The CDR3 region is CASSLGGEKLFF. The CDR3 bases are TGTGCCAGCAGCTTGGGGGGTGAAAAACTGTTTTTT.

This clone was counted a single time. Other DNA sequences in the sample encode the same CDR3. The rearrangement links TRBV7-2 to TRBJ2-1; 9 bases line up with TRBD1. V dropped 9 bases and J dropped 8; count of bases not matched to a gene: 11. This CDR3 comprises 14 residues. Germline CDR1 SGHTA, CDR2 FQGNSA. CDR3 in amino acids: CASRAGQGWDEQFF. The CDR3 DNA reads TGTGCCAGTAGAGCGGGACAGGGTTGGGATGAGCAGTTCTTC.

This sequence joins TRBV2 and TRBJ2-7; 10 bases line up with TRBD1. The CDR3 length is 14 residues. V gave up 7 bases and J gave up 4 bases; unmatched junction bases: 7. Germline V gene data show CDR1 as SNHLY and CDR2 as FYNNEI. In nucleotides, the CDR3 is TGTGCCAGCAACGGATTGGGACAGGGGTACGAGCAGTACTTC. Translation gives CASNGLGQGYEQYF. The entire variable domain, with the rest obtained from reference TRBV2 and TRBJ2-7, is as follows: EPEVTQTPSHQVTQMGQEVILRCVPISNHLYFYWYRQILGQKVEFLVSFYNNEISEKSEIFDDQFSVERPDGSNFTLKIRSTKLEDSAMYFCASNGLGQGYEQYFGPGTRLTVT.

The V gene is TRBV5-4, the J gene TRBJ2-5; 7 nucleotides match TRBD2. The CDR3 sequence is 14 residues long. The germline V gene encodes CDR1 SGHNT and CDR2 YYREEE (reference sequence). After removal of 4 bases from V and 1 base from J, the junction contained 4 bases not matched to a gene. The DNA of the CDR3 is TGTGCCAGCAGCCTAGGGACTACCCAAGAGACCCAGTACTTC. Its protein product is CASSLGTTQETQYF.

The J gene is TRBJ1-1, the V gene TRBV30, with 7 bases that match TRBD1. The CDR3 consists of 15 residues. Per the germline V gene, CDR1 is GTSNPN and CDR2 is SVGIG (reference sequence). J lost 0 bases, V lost 4 bases, and 8 bases had no gene match. The CDR3 DNA is TGTGCCTGGACGACAGGGTTCCGAGTGAACACTGAAGCTTTCTTT. Translated, it gives CAWTTGFRVNTEAFF.

In DNA form, the CDR3 reads TGTGCCACCAGTGATGGGAAAAGGGGGCGCGGACAGCCCCAGCATTTT. Its protein is CATSDGKRGRGQPQHF. The J gene is TRBJ1-5, the V gene TRBV24-1; 7 bases are shared with TRBD1. This CDR3 comprises 16 residues. The germline gives CDR1 KGHDR, CDR2 SFDVKD. Losses at the gene ends were 3 bases for V and 7 bases for J; bases not matched to a gene: 11.

The V and J genes are TRBV7-2 and TRBJ1-2; D is undetermined. V was cut by 0 bases and J by 0 bases, with 5 bases left in between. This CDR3 has 14 amino acids. Germline values: CDR1 SGHTA, CDR2 FQGNSA. The DNA for the CDR3 is TGTGCCAGCAGCTTAGCCCCATCTAACTATGGCTACACCTTC. Protein sequence: CASSLAPSNYGYTF.

CDR3 in DNA: TGTGCCAGCAGCCCCGGTGCTAATGAAAAACTGTTTTTT. This sequence encodes CASSPGANEKLFF. The chain links TRBV7-2 to TRBJ1-4; no firm D call. Deletions cut 5 bases from V and 3 bases from J, with 7 bases between. Germline values: CDR1 SGHTA, CDR2 FQGNSA. The CDR3 length is 13 residues.

This clone is a singleton in its sample. The genes are TRBV14 and TRBJ2-5; 15 positions agree with TRBD2. Trimming cost V 4 bases and J 3 bases; bases outside gene matches: 3. Germline V lookup: CDR1 SGHDN, CDR2 FVKESK. There are 16 residues in the CDR3. CDR3 amino acids: CASSLGLAGGEETQYF. The CDR3 DNA sequence: TGTGCCAGCAGCCTGGGACTAGCGGGGGGCGAAGAGACCCAGTACTTC.

A few counts support this clone. The chain employs TRBV28 and TRBJ1-1; D unclear. Germline CDR1 reads MDHEN; CDR2 reads SYDVKM. The V end lost 2 bases, the J end lost 6 bases, and 25 bases lay between the germline ends. The length of the CDR3 is 18 residues. The CDR3, as DNA: TGTGCCAGCAGTTTAATGGGTTTTACGGACCCTCGGAGGGCTGAAGCTTTCTTT. It encodes CASSLMGFTDPRRAEAFF.

The chain recombines TRBV7-2 with TRBJ1-2, with D tentatively TRBD1 (5 bases). Trimming removed 7 bases from V and 4 bases from J, with 13 bases in between. This CDR3 is 13 amino acids long. The V gene's germline CDR1 is SGHTA and CDR2 FQGNSA. CDR3 sequence (DNA): TGTGCCAGCACCTCCAGGGCTCTCTATGGCTACACCTTC. It encodes CASTSRALYGYTF.

The genes are TRBV7-9 and TRBJ2-1; a weak D match, TRBD1 (6 bases). The CDR3 totals 14 residues. Germline loops: CDR1 SEHNR, CDR2 FQNEAQ (reference sequence). The germline V and J ends were trimmed by 4 bases and 8 bases, with 15 bases remaining between them. The CDR3 nucleotides read TGTGCCAGCAGCTCCTCGATGGACAGTGATGAGCAGTTCTTC. It specifies CASSSSMDSDEQFF.

The chain combines TRBV4-2 with TRBJ1-2; the D gene is possibly TRBD1 (5 bases). Germline assignment: CDR1 LGHNA and CDR2 YNFKEQ. This CDR3 contains 16 residues. The ends were cut back, 2 bases at V and 3 bases at J, with 16 bases in the middle. The CDR3 region has the DNA TGTGCCAGCAGCCAACATACGGGTGGCAGGGACTATGGCTACACCTTC. Translated, it gives CASSQHTGGRDYGYTF.

The rearrangement uses TRBV14 and TRBJ1-5; TRBD1 might be the D (6 bases). This CDR3 is built from 16 residues. V lost 3 bases and J 2 bases, leaving 14 bases between the germline ends. From germline, CDR1 is SGHDN and CDR2 FVKESK. The CDR3 DNA is TGTGCCAGCAGCCAGTTACAGGGAAGGGGCAATCAGCCCCAGCATTTT. Translated: CASSQLQGRGNQPQHF.

V gene TRBV7-8 combines with J gene TRBJ2-7; 11 bases match TRBD1. The ends lost 4 bases at V and 3 bases at J; junction bases unmatched: 5. CDR3 length: 15 amino acids. Germline V CDR1 and CDR2: SGHVS, FQNEAQ. The DNA for the CDR3 is TGTGCCAGCAGCTACTCCGGGACAGGGGGCTACGAGCAGTACTTC. Protein product: CASSYSGTGGYEQYF.